The clone carrying this T cell receptor (beta chain) was seen only once. The junction does not match germline at one end; this may be a read error. This table comes from immunoSEQ multiplex PCR, and its TCRdb copy is limited to in-frame clones, with some not included. The sample holds tens of thousands of clones, around 83% seen once. This entry comes from a study of OX40 agonist ivuxolimab in advanced cancers. Germline loops: CDR1 SSHAT, CDR2 FNYEAQ (reference sequence). The CDR3 is 16 residues long. The chain recombines TRBV7-7 with TRBJ2-5; 14 nucleotides agree with TRBD2. The origin of this receptor is an adult with an advanced solid tumor such as melanoma, head and neck, liver or kidney cancer. This material consisted of CD4+ or CD8+ T cells sorted from blood, taken in a trial of the OX40 agonist ivuxolimab. The DNA for the CDR3 is TGTGCTAGCAGCCATCCGACTAGCGGGGGGGAAGAGACCCAGTACTTC. As protein: CASSHPTSGGEETQYF.